This TCR beta chain was observed in a study of blood T cell repertoires in COVID-19. Study-wide background: Samples of COVID-19 (acute and convalescent) were obtained from the United States, Italy and Spain. T cells, B-cell-depleted T cells, or PBMCs supplied cDNA or gDNA.

Germline trimming cut 2 bases from V and 7 bases from J; bases unmatched to any gene: 8. The CDR3 has 15 amino acids. Germline V gives CDR1 SGHAT, CDR2 FQNNGV. Study processing details: Estimated nucleated cell counts came from reference gene primer amplification. Measured with immunoSEQ multiplex PCR; TCRdb has only the in-frame clones, and not every one. V and J calls and clone size come straight from that table; D and trimming were deduced from the DNA. Of fewer than 250,000 clones in the sample, just over 85% were seen once. The sequence came from a man in his fifties or sixties with acute or convalescent COVID-19. Sequencing input: peripheral blood. The chain couples TRBV11-2 to TRBJ2-7, with TRBD1 matching 10 bases. DNA for the CDR3: TGTGCCAGCAGCTTACCCGGGACAGGGGACCGGGAGCAGTACTTC. Translating gives CASSLPGTGDREQYF.